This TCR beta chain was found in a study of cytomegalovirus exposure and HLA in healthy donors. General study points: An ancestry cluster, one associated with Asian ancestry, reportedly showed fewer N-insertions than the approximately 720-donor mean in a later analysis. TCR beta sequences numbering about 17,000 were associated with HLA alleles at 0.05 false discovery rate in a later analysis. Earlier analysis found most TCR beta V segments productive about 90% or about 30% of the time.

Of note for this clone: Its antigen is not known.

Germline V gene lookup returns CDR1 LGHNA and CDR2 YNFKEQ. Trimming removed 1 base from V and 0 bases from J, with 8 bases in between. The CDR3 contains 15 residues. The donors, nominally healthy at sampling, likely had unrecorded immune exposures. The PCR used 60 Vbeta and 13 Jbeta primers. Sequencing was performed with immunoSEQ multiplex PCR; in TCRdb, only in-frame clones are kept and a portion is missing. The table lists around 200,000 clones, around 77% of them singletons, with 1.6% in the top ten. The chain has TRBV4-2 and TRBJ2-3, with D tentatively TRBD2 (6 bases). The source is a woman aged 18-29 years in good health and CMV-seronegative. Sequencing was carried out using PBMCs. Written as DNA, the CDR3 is TGTGCCAGCAGCCAAGGCCGGGGGAGCACAGATACGCAGTATTTT. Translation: CASSQGRGSTDTQYF.